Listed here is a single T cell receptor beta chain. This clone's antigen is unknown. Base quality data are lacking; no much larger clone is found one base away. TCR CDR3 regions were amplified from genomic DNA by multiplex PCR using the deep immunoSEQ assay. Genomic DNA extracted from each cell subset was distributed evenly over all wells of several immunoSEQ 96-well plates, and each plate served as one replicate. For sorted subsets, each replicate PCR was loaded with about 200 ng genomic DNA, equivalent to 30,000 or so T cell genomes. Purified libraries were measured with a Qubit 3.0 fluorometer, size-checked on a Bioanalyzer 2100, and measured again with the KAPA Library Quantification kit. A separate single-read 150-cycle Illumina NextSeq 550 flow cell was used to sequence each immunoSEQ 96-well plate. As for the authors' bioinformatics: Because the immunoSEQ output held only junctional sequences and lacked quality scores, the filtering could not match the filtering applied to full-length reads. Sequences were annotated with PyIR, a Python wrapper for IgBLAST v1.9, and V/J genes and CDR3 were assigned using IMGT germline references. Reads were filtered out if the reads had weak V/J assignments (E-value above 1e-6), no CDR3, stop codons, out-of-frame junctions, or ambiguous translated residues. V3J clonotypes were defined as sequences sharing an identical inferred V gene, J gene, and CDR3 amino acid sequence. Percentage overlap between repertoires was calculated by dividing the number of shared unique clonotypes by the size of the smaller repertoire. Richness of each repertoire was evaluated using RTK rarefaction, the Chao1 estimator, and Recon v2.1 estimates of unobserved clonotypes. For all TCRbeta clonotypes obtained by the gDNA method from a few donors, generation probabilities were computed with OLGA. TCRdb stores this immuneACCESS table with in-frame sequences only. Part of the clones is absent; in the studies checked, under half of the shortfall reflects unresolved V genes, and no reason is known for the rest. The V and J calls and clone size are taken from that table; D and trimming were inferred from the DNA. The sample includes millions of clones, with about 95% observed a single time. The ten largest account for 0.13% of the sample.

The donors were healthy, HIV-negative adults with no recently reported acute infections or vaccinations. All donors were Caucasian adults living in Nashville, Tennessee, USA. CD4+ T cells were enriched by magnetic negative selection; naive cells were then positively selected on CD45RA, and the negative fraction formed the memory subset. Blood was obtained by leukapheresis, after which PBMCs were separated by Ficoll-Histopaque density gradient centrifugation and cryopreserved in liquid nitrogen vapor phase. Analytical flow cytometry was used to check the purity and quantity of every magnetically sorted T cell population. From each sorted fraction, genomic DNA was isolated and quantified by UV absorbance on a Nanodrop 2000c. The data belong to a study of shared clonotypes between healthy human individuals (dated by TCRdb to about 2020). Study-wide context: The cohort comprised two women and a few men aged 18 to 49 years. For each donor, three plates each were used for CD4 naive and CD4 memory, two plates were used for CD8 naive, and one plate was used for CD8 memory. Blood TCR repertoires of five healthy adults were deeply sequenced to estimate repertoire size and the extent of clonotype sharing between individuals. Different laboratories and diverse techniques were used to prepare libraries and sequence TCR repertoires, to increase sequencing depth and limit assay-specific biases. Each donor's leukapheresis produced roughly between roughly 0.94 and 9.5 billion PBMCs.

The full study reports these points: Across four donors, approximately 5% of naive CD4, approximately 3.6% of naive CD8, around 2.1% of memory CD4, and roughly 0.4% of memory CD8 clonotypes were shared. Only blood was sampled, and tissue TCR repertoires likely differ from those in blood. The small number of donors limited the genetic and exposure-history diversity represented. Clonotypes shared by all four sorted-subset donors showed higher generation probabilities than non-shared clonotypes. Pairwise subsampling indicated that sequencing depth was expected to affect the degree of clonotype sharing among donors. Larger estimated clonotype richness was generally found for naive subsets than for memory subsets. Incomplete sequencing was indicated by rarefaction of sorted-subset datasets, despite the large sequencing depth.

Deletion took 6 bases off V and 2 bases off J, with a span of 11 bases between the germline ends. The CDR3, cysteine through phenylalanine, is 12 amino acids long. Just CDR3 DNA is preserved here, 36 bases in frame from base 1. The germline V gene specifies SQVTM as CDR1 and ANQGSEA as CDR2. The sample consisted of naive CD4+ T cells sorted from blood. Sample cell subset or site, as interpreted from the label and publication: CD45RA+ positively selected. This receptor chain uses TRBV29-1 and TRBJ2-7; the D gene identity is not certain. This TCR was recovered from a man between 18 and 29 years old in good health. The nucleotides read TGCAGCGTAAGTTCGCGCCCCTACGAGCAGTACTTC. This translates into CSVSSRPYEQYF.